One and the same sample provided the 14 T cell receptor beta chains below, sequenced in a study of graft-versus-host responses after intestinal transplantation (dated by TCRdb to about 2021). Libraries were built with the immunoSEQ multiplex PCR assay. Sourced from immuneACCESS, this table was stored by TCRdb with only in-frame sequences that have V and J called. A share of the clones is absent; for the studies checked, an unresolved V gene accounts for under half, and the remainder has no known explanation. The sample contains approximately 90,000 clones, less than 95% of them found a single time. The ten largest clones take up about 0.4% of the sample. Their antigens are not known. The time point label, as the study defines it: cells obtained before transplantation from donor or recipient. The input for sequencing was unstimulated CD8+ T cells sorted from spleen or lymph node cells, taken before transplant. The receptors here all came from a human donor who was the organ donor for an intestinal transplant.

In this sample, this clone turned up once. The rearrangement uses TRBV27 and TRBJ2-5, with TRBD2 as a possible D gene (5 bases). The V gene's germline CDR1 is MNHEY and CDR2 SMNVEV (reference sequence). Trimming left V 7 bases short and J 4 bases short, with 25 bases between. The CDR3 sequence is 17 residues long. CDR3 coding DNA: TGTGCCAGCAATCCTGACGTACGGGGAAATCGAGGAGAGACCCAGTACTTC. Protein product: CASNPDVRGNRGETQYF.

The chain joins TRBV27 to TRBJ1-1; D gene unclear. This CDR3 is 14 amino acids long. V was clipped by 5 bases and J by 1 base, with 11 bases between them. CDR1 and CDR2 from the germline V gene are MNHEY and SMNVEV (reference sequence). The CDR3 here is CASSPYDSNTEAFF. As DNA, the CDR3 is TGTGCCAGCAGTCCCTACGATTCGAACACTGAAGCTTTCTTT.

The count of this clone is one. The J gene is TRBJ2-7, the V gene TRBV9; weak D call: TRBD2 (6 bases). The CDR3 runs to 14 residues. CDR1 SGDLS and CDR2 YYNGEE come from the germline V gene. V was clipped by 0 bases and J by 0 bases, with 7 bases between them. The CDR3 spells CASSVEEGSYEQYF. The DNA of the CDR3 is TGTGCCAGCAGCGTAGAGGAGGGCTCCTACGAGCAGTACTTC.

The rearrangement uses TRBV9 and TRBJ2-3; possibly TRBD1 for D (6 bases). Germline V gene sequence: CDR1 SGDLS, CDR2 YYNGEE. Trimming stripped 0 bases from V and 2 bases from J, with 10 bases between. This CDR3 comprises 15 residues. DNA for the CDR3: TGTGCCAGCAGCGTAGCAGGGGCCAACACAGATACGCAGTATTTT. It specifies CASSVAGANTDTQYF.

The CDR3 nucleotides are TGTGCCAGCAGCCTTGGTGGGGGGACAGGGGGTCGTGGCTACACCTTC. It codes for CASSLGGGTGGRGYTF. The J gene is TRBJ1-2, the V gene TRBV5-6, with 11 bases lining up with TRBD1. Germline CDR1 reads SGHDT; CDR2 reads YYEEEE. This CDR3 comprises 16 residues. The V segment lost 4 bases and the J segment 7 bases; nucleotides outside the gene matches: 12.

The rearrangement joins TRBV29-1 to TRBJ2-5; a possible D gene is TRBD2 (5 bases). There are 12 residues in the CDR3. In germline, CDR1 is SQVTM, CDR2 ANQGSEA. Trimming stripped 3 bases from V and 5 bases from J, with 10 bases between. For the CDR3, the DNA is TGCAGCGTTGATACTAGAGAGGAGACCCAGTACTTC. Translation: CSVDTREETQYF.

V gene TRBV6-5 combines with J gene TRBJ2-5; D unresolved. Germline assignment: CDR1 MNHEY and CDR2 SVGAGI. Trimming left V 6 bases short and J 5 bases short, with 7 bases between. There are 11 residues in the CDR3. The CDR3 sequence is CASRAGETQYF. The CDR3 nucleotides read TGTGCCAGCAGGGCCGGGGAGACCCAGTACTTC.

CDR3 nucleotide sequence: TGTGCCATGGCGATGAACGTGGGCCCGAATCAGCCCCAGCATTTT. Translated, it gives CAMAMNVGPNQPQHF. The V and J genes are TRBV19 and TRBJ1-5; the D is unclear. The CDR3 covers 15 residues. Germline values: CDR1 LNHDA, CDR2 SQIVND (reference sequence). The germline V and J ends were trimmed by 10 bases and 4 bases, with 20 bases remaining between them. The full variable domain, in which reference TRBV19 and TRBJ1-5 provide the parts outside the CDR3, is DGGITQSPKYLFRKEGQNVTLSCEQNLNHDAMYWYRQDPGQGLRLIYYSQIVNDFQKGDIAEGYSVSREKKESFPLTVTSAQKNPTAFYLCAMAMNVGPNQPQHFGDGTRLSIL.

The chain recombines TRBV27 with TRBJ2-5; possibly TRBD2 for D (6 bases). The last part of the DNA fits TRBJ2-7 better; the J call may be wrong. The CDR3 covers 14 residues. Germline V gene data show CDR1 as MNHEY and CDR2 as SMNVEV (reference sequence). In DNA form, the CDR3 reads TGTGCCAGCAGTTGGGCGGGGCTATCCTACGAGCAGTACTTC. Its translation is CASSWAGLSYEQYF.

The chain combines TRBV4-2 with TRBJ2-3; 11 bases are shared with TRBD2. J gave up 1 base and V 2 bases, and 2 bases lay outside the gene matches. CDR1 is LGHNA and CDR2 is YNFKEQ in the germline V gene. There are 16 residues in the CDR3. Written as DNA, the CDR3 is TGTGCCAGCAGCCAACCGACTAGCGGGGGCACAGATACGCAGTATTTT. Residues: CASSQPTSGGTDTQYF.

The V call is TRBV4-1, the J call TRBJ1-1, with D tentatively TRBD1 (6 bases). The germline V gene has CDR1 MGHRA and CDR2 YSYEKL. The V end was cut by 0 bases, the J end by 0 bases, with 11 bases between. This CDR3 region has 16 residues. For the CDR3, the DNA is TGCGCCAGCAGCCAAGATCTGGGACACATGAACACTGAAGCTTTCTTT. Its translation: CASSQDLGHMNTEAFF.

This chain links TRBV4-3 with TRBJ1-2; the D is unclear. This CDR3 region has 13 residues. Germline CDR1 is LGHNA and CDR2 is YSLEER. Between the trimmed V and J ends, which lost 1 base and 8 bases, there was a span of 11 bases. CDR3 sequence: CASSQGGGNGYTF. The CDR3, as DNA: TGCGCCAGCAGCCAAGGTGGAGGGAACGGCTACACCTTC.

This clone was counted a single time. The chain combines TRBV5-1 with TRBJ2-2, with 9 bases that match TRBD1. With V trimmed by 4 bases and J by 7 bases, 2 bases remained unmatched. The CDR3 length is 13 residues. Germline V gene sequence: CDR1 SGHRS, CDR2 YFSETQ. This chain's CDR3 is CASSGTGNGELFF. CDR3 nucleotides: TGCGCCAGCAGCGGGACAGGGAACGGGGAGCTGTTTTTT.

J is TRBJ1-4 and V is TRBV19, with a weak D call TRBD1 (5 bases). The CDR3 contains 15 residues. The V end was cut by 5 bases, the J end by 6 bases, with 16 bases between. Per the germline V gene, CDR1 is LNHDA and CDR2 is SQIVND (reference sequence). The CDR3 bases are TGTGCCAGTAGTGCCTCAGGGAGGCCAGATGAAAAACTGTTTTTT. Protein: CASSASGRPDEKLFF. Using reference TRBV19 and TRBJ1-4 for the parts outside the CDR3, the full variable domain is DGGITQSPKYLFRKEGQNVTLSCEQNLNHDAMYWYRQDPGQGLRLIYYSQIVNDFQKGDIAEGYSVSREKKESFPLTVTSAQKNPTAFYLCASSASGRPDEKLFFGSGTQLSVL.